This T cell receptor (beta chain) emerged from a study of post-analysis software for immune sequencing data. Study as a whole: Relapsing-remitting, secondary progressive and progressive-relapsing courses of multiple sclerosis were included. Overall study findings and caveats: The five TRBV segments detected at higher frequency in patients than in controls included TRBV5-6, TRBV5-1 and TRBV20-1. Multiple sclerosis patients showed significantly lower normalized Chao1 diversity than controls did. F measure grouped same-batch samples tightly together.

Germline CDR1 and CDR2: DFQATT and SNEGSKA (reference sequence). J gave up 5 bases and V 1 base, and 5 bases lay outside the gene matches. This CDR3 comprises 14 residues. This clonotype was counted between two and nine times. The antigen is not known. Every TCR beta cDNA library bore unique molecular identifiers. MiXCR, applied by TCRdb to the PCR reads, yields one record per CDR3 protein. The table lists more than 450,000 distinct CDR3 sequences, 44% of them singletons. The source is a girl under 18 with multiple sclerosis. The chain has TRBV20-1 and TRBJ2-5, with 9 positions matching TRBD1. The sequenced sample consisted of blood. As DNA, the CDR3 is TGCAGTGCTAGAGCCGGACAGGGGCGGGAGACCCAGTACTTC. Amino acid sequence: CSARAGQGRETQYF.